The present TCR beta chain was sequenced within a study of post-analysis software for immune sequencing data. V gave up 5 bases and J gave up 3 bases; unmatched junction bases: 16. Per germline, CDR1 SEHNR and CDR2 FQNEAQ (reference sequence). The CDR3 covers 20 residues. Findings and caveats of the study: Pronounced co-clustering by F measure was evident among identically batched samples. The study found TRBV5-6, TRBV5-1 and TRBV20-1 among five or six TRBV segments more frequent in patients than controls.

A word on this clonotype: Its target is not known.

cDNA libraries of TCR beta carried unique molecular identifiers. From the PCR reads, TCRdb called clonotypes with MiXCR, one entry per CDR3 protein. The sample records 150,000 to 200,000 distinct CDR3 sequences, over 25% being singletons. This chain uses TRBV7-9 with TRBJ2-1; 13 nucleotides agree with TRBD2. Sequences were obtained from blood. This TCR was recovered from a girl between 10 and 17 years old with multiple sclerosis. CDR3 nucleotide sequence: TGTGCCAGCAGCACCCCGGGACTAGCGGGAAAGGAGGGGATCTACAATGAGCAGTTCTTC. Translation gives CASSTPGLAGKEGIYNEQFF.